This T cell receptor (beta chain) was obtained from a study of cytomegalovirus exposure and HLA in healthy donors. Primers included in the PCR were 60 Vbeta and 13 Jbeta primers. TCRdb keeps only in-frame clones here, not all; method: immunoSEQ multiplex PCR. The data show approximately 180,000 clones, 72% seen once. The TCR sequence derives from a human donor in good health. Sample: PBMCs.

This CDR3 reads CATRGGVDNQPQHF. CDR3 DNA: TGTGCCACCCGGGGGGGAGTCGACAATCAGCCCCAGCATTTT. The chain combines TRBV10-3 with TRBJ1-5; tentative D call: TRBD1 (5 bases). The CDR3 covers 14 residues. The V gene lost 10 bases and the J gene lost 3 bases, with 16 bases spanning the gap. CDR1 ENHRY and CDR2 SYGVKD come from the germline V gene.